These 27 T cell receptor beta chains share one sample of origin, sequenced in a study of circulating and synovial CD4+ cells in juvenile arthritis. Repertoires were generated with immunoSEQ multiplex PCR, while TCRdb's copy carries only in-frame clones and drops some. The table has tens of thousands of clones, around 93% seen once; the top ten hold 2.9%. The sequenced material came from CD4+ T cells from blood. These receptors all come from a human donor with juvenile idiopathic arthritis.

The chain uses TRBV2 and TRBJ2-3, with TRBD2 as a possible D gene (6 bases). The CDR3 is 15 residues long. Germline V gene lookup returns CDR1 SNHLY and CDR2 FYNNEI. Trimming took 6 bases from V and 3 from J, leaving 16 bases between them. The CDR3 bases are TGTGCCAGCAGGACCGGCGGTGGGGGGACAGATACGCAGTATTTT. It specifies CASRTGGGGTDTQYF.

The chain uses TRBV18 and TRBJ1-5; a possible D gene is TRBD1 (6 bases). The V gene lost 6 bases and the J gene lost 3 bases, with 12 bases spanning the gap. The CDR3 contains 14 residues. Germline values: CDR1 KGHSH, CDR2 LQKENI. The CDR3: CASSPTGTNQPQHF. In DNA form, the CDR3 reads TGTGCCAGCTCGCCTACAGGGACCAATCAGCCCCAGCATTTT.

V and J are TRBV18 and TRBJ1-2; D may be TRBD1 (6 bases). Trimming stripped 6 bases from V and 0 bases from J, with 14 bases between. Germline V gene lookup returns CDR1 KGHSH and CDR2 LQKENI. CDR3 length: 15 residues. The CDR3 DNA follows: TGTGCCAGCTCCCCAGGGCAGGGGCCTAACTATGGCTACACCTTC. Its translation is CASSPGQGPNYGYTF.

The chain combines TRBV11-3 with TRBJ2-3; 13 nucleotides line up with TRBD2. After removal of 3 bases from V and 6 bases from J, the junction contained 9 bases not matched to a gene. This CDR3 spans 17 amino acids. Germline V gives CDR1 SGHNT, CDR2 YENEEA. CDR3 DNA: TGTGCCAGCAGCTTCGGACTAGCGGGAGCTATTAGGGATACGCAGTATTTT. It translates to CASSFGLAGAIRDTQYF.

The CDR3: CASSGRTGQETQYF. CDR3 bases: TGTGCCAGCTCAGGAAGGACAGGGCAAGAGACCCAGTACTTC. The rearrangement joins TRBV18 to TRBJ2-5; TRBD1 agrees at 8 bases. Trimming took 5 bases from V and 2 from J; bases not matched to a gene: 4. CDR1 is KGHSH and CDR2 is LQKENI in the germline V gene. CDR3 size: 14 residues.

The chain is built from TRBV28 and TRBJ2-3; the match to TRBD2 covers 9 bases. CDR1 is MDHEN and CDR2 is SYDVKM in the germline V gene. V lost 6 bases to trimming and J lost 8 bases; unmatched junction nucleotides: 6. This CDR3 contains 13 residues. CDR3 in DNA: TGTGCCAGCAGCCCTAGCGGGACGGGTACGCAGTATTTT. As protein: CASSPSGTGTQYF.

The chain recombines TRBV30 with TRBJ2-7; a possible D gene is TRBD2 (5 bases). There are 12 residues in the CDR3. Trimming left V 4 bases short and J 5 bases short, with 12 bases between. The germline V gene encodes CDR1 GTSNPN and CDR2 SVGIG (reference sequence). The CDR3: CAWTRTFDEQYF. The CDR3 coding sequence is TGTGCCTGGACCCGGACTTTCGACGAGCAGTACTTC. Filled out from reference TRBV30 and TRBJ2-7, the complete variable domain reads SQTIHQWPATLVQPVGSPLSLECTVEGTSNPNLYWYRQAAGRGLQLLFYSVGIGQISSEVPQNLSASRPQDRQFILSSKKLLLSDSGFYLCAWTRTFDEQYFGPGTRLTVT.

The chain couples TRBV7-6 to TRBJ1-6; 8 nucleotides align to TRBD1. Per germline, CDR1 SGHVS and CDR2 FNYEAQ. The CDR3 is 16 amino acids. The trim removed 5 bases at V and 6 bases at J, leaving 9 bases unmatched. The CDR3 here is CASSPGQANFNSPLHF. The CDR3 nucleotides are TGTGCCAGCAGCCCGGGACAGGCTAACTTTAATTCACCCCTCCACTTT.

This chain joins TRBV5-6 and TRBJ2-3, with D maybe TRBD2 (5 bases). Germline CDR1 is SGHDT and CDR2 is YYEEEE. V lost 0 bases to trimming and J lost 10 bases, with 12 bases between them. The CDR3 runs 13 residues. In DNA form, the CDR3 reads TGTGCCAGCAGCTTGGCCGCCGTCGGGGCGCAGTATTTT. Protein: CASSLAAVGAQYF.

The V gene is TRBV14, the J gene TRBJ2-7; 8 bases are a match to TRBD2. This CDR3 has 15 residues. From germline, CDR1 is SGHDN and CDR2 FVKESK. The junction had 4 bases not matched to a gene; V was cut back by 1 base and J by 2 bases. The CDR3 region is CASSQAGGKTYEQYF. The CDR3 DNA reads TGTGCCAGCAGCCAAGCGGGAGGGAAGACCTACGAGCAGTACTTC.

The gene calls are TRBV7-9 and TRBJ1-5, with TRBD1 matching 9 bases. The CDR3 is made up of 17 amino acids. Germline V gene lookup returns CDR1 SEHNR and CDR2 FQNEAQ (reference sequence). V lost 1 base to trimming and J lost 7 bases; unmatched junction nucleotides: 11. The CDR3: CASSLGGGQGFVQPQHF. DNA for the CDR3: TGTGCCAGCAGCTTAGGGGGTGGACAGGGGTTCGTGCAGCCCCAGCATTTT.

The gene calls are TRBV28 and TRBJ2-5; 7 bases are shared with TRBD2. J was trimmed by 2 bases and V by 6 bases; bases with no gene match: 9. This CDR3 comprises 15 residues. In germline, CDR1 is MDHEN, CDR2 SYDVKM. CDR3 protein: CASRSVLASQETQYF. The DNA for the CDR3 is TGTGCCAGCAGATCCGTACTAGCGAGTCAAGAGACCCAGTACTTC.

CDR3 bases: TGTGCCAGTAGTATAGCGGCTAGCGGGATGAGCACAGATACGCAGTATTTT. Translating it yields CASSIAASGMSTDTQYF. The chain combines TRBV19 with TRBJ2-3, with 9 bases that match TRBD2. V lost 1 base, J lost 0 bases, and 5 bases stayed unmatched. CDR3 size: 17 residues. CDR1 is LNHDA, CDR2 SQIVND, per germline (reference sequence). Complete variable domain (other parts from reference TRBV19 and TRBJ2-3): DGGITQSPKYLFRKEGQNVTLSCEQNLNHDAMYWYRQDPGQGLRLIYYSQIVNDFQKGDIAEGYSVSREKKESFPLTVTSAQKNPTAFYLCASSIAASGMSTDTQYFGPGTRLTVL.

This chain joins TRBV2 and TRBJ2-2, with TRBD2 identical over 8 bases. This CDR3 has 14 amino acids. Per the germline V gene, CDR1 is SNHLY and CDR2 is FYNNEI. The V segment lost 6 bases and the J segment 0 bases; nucleotides outside the gene matches: 0. The CDR3: CASRAGANTGELFF. CDR3 DNA: TGTGCCAGCAGAGCGGGAGCGAACACCGGGGAGCTGTTTTTT.

The chain uses TRBV10-3 and TRBJ1-2; 9 bases match TRBD1. CDR3 size: 13 residues. Germline CDR1 is ENHRY and CDR2 is SYGVKD. Trimming at V came to 4 bases and at J to 4 bases, leaving 1 base not matched to a gene. The CDR3 nucleotides are TGTGCCATCAGTGGGGACAGGGCCTATGGCTACACCTTC. It encodes CAISGDRAYGYTF.

V and J are TRBV6-1 and TRBJ1-5; possibly TRBD1 for D (6 bases). V lost 4 bases to trimming and J lost 3 bases, with 16 bases between them. This CDR3 has 16 amino acids. The V gene's germline CDR1 is MNHNS and CDR2 SASEGT. The CDR3 sequence is CASSVVGGRINQPQHF. DNA of the CDR3: TGTGCCAGCAGTGTTGTAGGGGGAAGGATCAATCAGCCCCAGCATTTT.

This chain links TRBV5-6 with TRBJ2-1; D gene unclear. The germline CDR1 and CDR2 sequences are SGHDT and YYEEEE. The V end was cut by 2 bases, the J end by 9 bases, with 6 bases between. CDR3 size: 11 residues. CDR3 protein: CASSFSSEQFF. Here the CDR3 DNA reads TGTGCCAGCAGCTTCTCTAGTGAGCAGTTCTTC.

This clone was picked up one time. The chain joins TRBV28 to TRBJ2-1, with 8 bases that match TRBD2. CDR1 and CDR2 (germline): MDHEN, SYDVKM. The junction had 9 bases not matched to a gene; V was cut back by 1 base and J by 7 bases. The CDR3 extends over 16 amino acids. CDR3 loop: CASSLYAGRGLNEQFF. The CDR3 DNA follows: TGTGCCAGCAGTTTATACGCCGGGAGGGGGTTGAATGAGCAGTTCTTC.

The chain employs TRBV18 and TRBJ2-1; possible D gene TRBD2, 6 bases. Germline V gene data show CDR1 as KGHSH and CDR2 as LQKENI. The V end lost 1 base, the J end lost 8 bases, and 15 bases lay between the germline ends. This CDR3 comprises 15 residues. This CDR3 reads CASSPLRGGNDEQFF. The DNA for the CDR3 is TGTGCCAGCTCACCACTCCGGGGAGGTAACGATGAGCAGTTCTTC.

The chain couples TRBV19 to TRBJ2-1; D call uncertain. This CDR3 has 14 amino acids. Germline assignment: CDR1 LNHDA and CDR2 SQIVND (reference sequence). Trimming pared 7 bases from V and 5 bases from J, leaving 15 bases between. The CDR3 sequence: CASKRRLEHNEQFF. The CDR3 DNA reads as TGTGCCAGTAAGCGTCGCCTAGAACACAATGAGCAGTTCTTC.

The table lists this clone with a count of one. The V call is TRBV30, the J call TRBJ2-1, with TRBD2 matching 7 bases. This CDR3 region has 14 residues. J lost 5 bases, V lost 0 bases, and 4 bases had no gene match. Germline CDR1 and CDR2: GTSNPN and SVGIG (reference sequence). The CDR3 DNA follows: TGTGCCTGGAGTGTACTGGGGGGGGACAATGAGCAGTTCTTC. It encodes CAWSVLGGDNEQFF.

V gene TRBV28 combines with J gene TRBJ2-5; 7 bases map to TRBD1. The tail of the sequence fits TRBJ2-7 better, so the J call may be wrong. From germline, CDR1 is MDHEN and CDR2 SYDVKM. The CDR3 spans 15 residues. CDR3 sequence (DNA): TGTGCCAGCAGCCTTCCGGGGACAGCAGCCTACGAGCAGTACTTC. Its translation: CASSLPGTAAYEQYF.

In DNA, the CDR3 is TGTGCCAGCAGCCCCAGGATCAGGACAGCTAACTATGGCTACACCTTC. Protein: CASSPRIRTANYGYTF. The rearrangement uses TRBV27 and TRBJ1-2; D possibly corresponds to TRBD1 (6 bases). Trimming shortened V by 6 bases and J by 0 bases, and 17 bases separated the two germline ends. Germline-derived CDR1 and CDR2 are MNHEY and SMNVEV (reference sequence). The length of the CDR3 is 16 residues.

The chain combines TRBV11-2 with TRBJ2-7; TRBD2 agrees at 8 bases. Trimming removed 7 bases from V and 0 bases from J; junction bases left unmatched: 5. Germline CDR1 SGHAT, CDR2 FQNNGV. The CDR3 has 14 residues. The DNA of the CDR3 is TGTGCCAGCAACTCAGCGGGAGCCTCCTACGAGCAGTACTTC. Protein product: CASNSAGASYEQYF.

This chain joins TRBV30 and TRBJ2-5; 13 bases are shared with TRBD2. J lost 4 bases, V lost 7 bases, and 9 bases had no gene match. Germline V gene lookup returns CDR1 GTSNPN and CDR2 SVGIG (reference sequence). The CDR3 consists of 15 residues. The CDR3 sequence is CASTGTSGKGETQYF. Here the CDR3 DNA reads TGTGCCTCGACCGGGACTAGCGGGAAAGGAGAGACCCAGTACTTC.

The J gene is TRBJ2-4, the V gene TRBV14, with D unresolved. The CDR3 spans 14 residues. Germline CDR1 SGHDN, CDR2 FVKESK. V shed 1 base and J shed 0 bases, with 4 bases lying between them. The CDR3 is CASSQVGAKNIQYF. Written as DNA, the CDR3 is TGTGCCAGCAGCCAAGTCGGAGCCAAAAACATTCAGTACTTC.

V usage is TRBV6-6 and J usage is TRBJ2-1; D might be TRBD1 (6 bases). CDR3 length: 15 residues. CDR1 is MNHNY, CDR2 SVGAGI, per germline (reference sequence). The V end was cut by 7 bases, the J end by 5 bases, with 18 bases between. The CDR3 DNA reads as TGTGCCAGCATCCCAAGGTTGGGGGCCCACAATGAGCAGTTCTTC. As protein: CASIPRLGAHNEQFF.